These 11 T cell receptor beta chains came from one sample sequenced in a study of shared clonotypes between healthy human individuals (TCRdb year 2020). To prepare the library, the immunoSEQ multiplex PCR assay was applied. Imported from immuneACCESS, the table was reduced by TCRdb to in-frame sequences with V and J called. These copies leave out some clones; in studies compared against another copy, an unresolved V gene accounts for under half, and the cause of the remainder is not known. The sample includes some 2,500,000 clones, with 85% to 95% observed a single time. Approximately 0.39% of the sample belongs to the ten largest clones. Sequenced input: naive CD4+ T cells from PBMCs. The cell subset or site label, read with the paper, signifies: CD45RA+ positively selected. All receptors derive from a man aged 18 to 30 in good health. Some clones in this sample may be carry-over from other donors' samples.

The J gene is TRBJ2-5, the V gene TRBV6-1; D uncertain. The CDR3 is 13 amino acids. Looked up from germline, CDR1 is MNHNS and CDR2 is SASEGT. Trimming removed 7 bases from V and 2 bases from J, with 11 bases in between. CDR3 nucleotide sequence: TGTGCCAGCAAGGTAACTTTGCAAGAGACCCAGTACTTC. It codes for CASKVTLQETQYF.

The chain uses TRBV28 and TRBJ1-3, with a tentative D call TRBD1 (6 bases). This CDR3 has 16 residues. The germline V gene has CDR1 MDHEN and CDR2 SYDVKM. V lost 6 bases and J lost 0, with 15 bases in between. CDR3: CASSPGHSSSGNTIYF. The CDR3 DNA reads TGTGCCAGCAGCCCGGGACATTCGAGCTCTGGAAACACCATATATTTT.

This clone has just one count. This chain links TRBV10-1 with TRBJ1-5; D not resolved. The CDR3 contains 13 residues. Trimming removed 3 bases at V and 3 bases at J, with 6 bases between. Germline assignment: CDR1 WNHNN and CDR2 SYGVQD (reference sequence). In nucleotides, the CDR3 is TGCGCCAGCAGTGACACCGACAATCAGCCCCAGCATTTT. Translation gives CASSDTDNQPQHF.

The V call is TRBV10-3, the J call TRBJ1-1, with D possibly matching TRBD1 (5 bases). Between the trimmed V and J ends, which lost 5 bases and 3 bases, there was a span of 7 bases. Germline-derived CDR1 and CDR2 are ENHRY and SYGVKD. The CDR3 contains 12 residues. CDR3 in amino acids: CAISLGDTEAFF. CDR3 nucleotide sequence: TGTGCCATCAGTCTAGGGGACACTGAAGCTTTCTTT.

This sequence joins TRBV10-3 and TRBJ2-7, with 9 bases lining up with TRBD2. The germline gives CDR1 ENHRY, CDR2 SYGVKD. CDR3 size: 15 residues. V lost 6 bases, J lost 0 bases, and 6 bases stayed unmatched. In DNA form, the CDR3 reads TGTGCCATCAGCTATAGCGGGAGTAGCTCCTACGAGCAGTACTTC. It yields the protein CAISYSGSSSYEQYF.

Worth noting for this clone: This same CDR3 is encoded by further DNA sequences in the sample. The CDR3 reads CATSRGGDGYTF. DNA of the CDR3: TGTGCCACCAGCAGGGGGGGGGATGGCTACACCTTC. The gene calls are TRBV15 and TRBJ1-2; weak D call: TRBD1 (5 bases). CDR3 length: 12 residues. In germline, CDR1 is LNHNV, CDR2 YYDKDF (reference sequence). Trimming stripped 3 bases from V and 6 bases from J, with 8 bases between.

Only one count was recorded for this clone. Other DNA variants within this sample encode the same CDR3. The chain employs TRBV30 and TRBJ1-3; perhaps TRBD1 as D (5 bases). V shed 0 bases and J shed 0 bases, with 6 bases lying between them. The CDR3 consists of 14 residues. Germline V gene sequence: CDR1 GTSNPN, CDR2 SVGIG (reference sequence). CDR3 sequence: CAWSVGDSGNTIYF. The CDR3 nucleotides are TGTGCCTGGAGTGTAGGGGACTCTGGAAACACCATATATTTT.

The CDR3 loop is CASSWSGTSTDTQYF. CDR3 nucleotides: TGTGCCAGCAGCTGGAGCGGGACTAGCACAGATACGCAGTATTTT. V and J are TRBV5-4 and TRBJ2-3, with 7 positions matching TRBD2. Trimming at V came to 3 bases and at J to 0 bases, leaving 4 bases not matched to a gene. The germline CDR1 and CDR2 sequences are SGHNT and YYREEE (reference sequence). The CDR3 runs to 15 residues.

Regarding this clone: Other DNA sequences in the same sample also yield this CDR3. The rearrangement links TRBV9 to TRBJ1-5, with D perhaps matching TRBD1 (5 bases). V was clipped by 0 bases and J by 4 bases, with 8 bases between them. The CDR3 loop spans 14 amino acids. Germline CDR1 is SGDLS and CDR2 is YYNGEE. The CDR3 region has the DNA TGTGCCAGCAGCGTAGCTCCAGGGAATCAGCCCCAGCATTTT. Residues: CASSVAPGNQPQHF.

This chain uses TRBV7-8 with TRBJ2-2; D unclear. CDR1 and CDR2 from the germline V gene are SGHVS and FQNEAQ. V dropped 2 bases and J dropped 4 bases, with 14 bases sitting between them. The CDR3 is made up of 16 amino acids. In DNA form, the CDR3 reads TGTGCCAGCAGCTTAAGGACCCAAACCGGCACCGGGGAGCTGTTTTTT. Its protein is CASSLRTQTGTGELFF.

V and J are TRBV30 and TRBJ1-5; tentatively, D is TRBD1 (5 bases). The CDR3 length is 13 residues. Germline loops: CDR1 GTSNPN, CDR2 SVGIG (reference sequence). Deletions cut 0 bases from V and 5 bases from J, with 8 bases between. For the CDR3, the DNA is TGTGCCTGGAGTGTGGGGCTCGATCAGCCCCAGCATTTT. This sequence encodes CAWSVGLDQPQHF.